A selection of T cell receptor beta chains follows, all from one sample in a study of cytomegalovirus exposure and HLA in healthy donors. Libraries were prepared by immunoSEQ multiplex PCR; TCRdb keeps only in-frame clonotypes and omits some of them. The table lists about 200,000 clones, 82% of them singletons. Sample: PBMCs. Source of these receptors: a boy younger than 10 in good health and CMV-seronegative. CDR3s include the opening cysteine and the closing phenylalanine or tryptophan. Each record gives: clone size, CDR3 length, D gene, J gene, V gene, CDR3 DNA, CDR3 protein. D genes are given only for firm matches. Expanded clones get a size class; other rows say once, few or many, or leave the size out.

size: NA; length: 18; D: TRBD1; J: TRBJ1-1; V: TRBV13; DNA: TGTGCCAGCAGCTTAGTATTCGCAGGGGGCCGCCTTAACACTGAAGCTTTCTTT; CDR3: CASSLVFAGGRLNTEAFF
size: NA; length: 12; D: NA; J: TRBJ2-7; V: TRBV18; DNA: TGTGCCAGCTCACCCCTCCCCTACGAGCAGTACTTC; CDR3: CASSPLPYEQYF
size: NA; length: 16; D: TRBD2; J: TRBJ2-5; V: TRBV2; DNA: TGTGCCAGCAGTGAACATATCGGGACTAGCGACGAGACCCAGTACTTC; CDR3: CASSEHIGTSDETQYF
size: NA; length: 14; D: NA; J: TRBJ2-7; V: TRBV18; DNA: TGTGCCAGCTCACTGCTCCACGGAGGCAACGAGCAGTACTTC; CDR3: CASSLLHGGNEQYF
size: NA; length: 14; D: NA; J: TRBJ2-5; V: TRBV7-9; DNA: TGTGCCAGCAGCTCCAGACAGAGCCAAGAGACCCAGTACTTC; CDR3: CASSSRQSQETQYF
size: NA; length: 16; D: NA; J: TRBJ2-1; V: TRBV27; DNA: TGTGCCAGCAGTTTCGAGCGGGCAACGCTTTACAATGAGCAGTTCTTC; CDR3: CASSFERATLYNEQFF
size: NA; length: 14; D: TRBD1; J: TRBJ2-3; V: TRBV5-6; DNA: TGTGCCAGCAGCTGGGGACAGGGCACAGATACGCAGTATTTT; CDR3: CASSWGQGTDTQYF
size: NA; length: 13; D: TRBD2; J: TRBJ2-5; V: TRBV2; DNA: TGTGCCAGCAGATTAGCGGGGGTGGAGACCCAGTACTTC; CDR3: CASRLAGVETQYF
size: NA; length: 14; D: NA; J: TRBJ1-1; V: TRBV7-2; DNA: TGTGCCAGCAGCTTCGGCGGTGCGAACACTGAAGCTTTCTTT; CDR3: CASSFGGANTEAFF
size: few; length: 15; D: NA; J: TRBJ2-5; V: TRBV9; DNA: TGTGCCAGCAGTGACCGACCCGGTCCGGGTGAGACCCAGTACTTC; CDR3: CASSDRPGPGETQYF
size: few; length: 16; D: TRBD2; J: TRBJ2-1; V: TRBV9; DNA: TGTGCCAGCAGCGTTACGACTAGCGGGGGGACCGGGGAGCAGTTCTTC; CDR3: CASSVTTSGGTGEQFF
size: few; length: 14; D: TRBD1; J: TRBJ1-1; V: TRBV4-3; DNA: TGCGCCAGCAGCCTACAGGGGCGGTACACTGAAGCTTTCTTT; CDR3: CASSLQGRYTEAFF
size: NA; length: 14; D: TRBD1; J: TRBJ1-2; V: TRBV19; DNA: TGTGCCAGTACCCCCGACAGGGGGTACTATGGCTACACCTTC; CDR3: CASTPDRGYYGYTF
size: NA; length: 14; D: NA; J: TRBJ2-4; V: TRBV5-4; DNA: TGTGCCAGCAGCTTCGGAGAGGGCAAAAACATTCAGTACTTC; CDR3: CASSFGEGKNIQYF
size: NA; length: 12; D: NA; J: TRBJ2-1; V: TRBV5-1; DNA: TGCGCCAGCAGCTTGGCTGGCACGGGGCAGTTCTTC; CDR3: CASSLAGTGQFF
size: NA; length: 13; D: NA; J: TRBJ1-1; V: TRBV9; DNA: TGTGCCAGCAGCGTATCGGTGAACACTGAAGCTTTCTTT; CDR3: CASSVSVNTEAFF
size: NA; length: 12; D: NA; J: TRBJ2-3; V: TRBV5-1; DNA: TGCGCCAGCACTAACGGAGGTGATACGCAGTATTTT; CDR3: CASTNGGDTQYF
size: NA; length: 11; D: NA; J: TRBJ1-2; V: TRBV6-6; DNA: TGTGCCAGCAAGGGGATCTATGGCTACACCTTC; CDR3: CASKGIYGYTF
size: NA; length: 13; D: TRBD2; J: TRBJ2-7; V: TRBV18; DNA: TGTGCCAGCTCCCCGGGGGGTCCCCTCGAGCAGTACTTC; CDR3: CASSPGGPLEQYF
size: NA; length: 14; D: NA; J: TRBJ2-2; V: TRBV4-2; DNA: TGTGCCAGCAGCCAAGAGGCCAACACCGGGGAGCTGTTTTTT; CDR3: CASSQEANTGELFF
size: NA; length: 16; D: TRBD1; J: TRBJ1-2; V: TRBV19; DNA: TGTGCCAGTAGTATATTTCCGGGACAGGGGTTCGATGGCTACACCTTC; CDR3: CASSIFPGQGFDGYTF
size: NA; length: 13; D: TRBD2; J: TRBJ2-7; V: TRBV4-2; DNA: TGTGCCAGCAGTGTAGCGGGGATGGACGAGCAGTACTTC; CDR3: CASSVAGMDEQYF
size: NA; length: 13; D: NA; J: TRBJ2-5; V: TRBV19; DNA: TGTGCCAGTAGTAAGGCCTGGCGGGAGACCCAGTACTTC; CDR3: CASSKAWRETQYF
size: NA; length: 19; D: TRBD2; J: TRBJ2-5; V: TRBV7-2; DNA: TGTGCCAGCAGCTTAGGGTGGGCGCGGGGGGCCCCTCTTAAAGAGACCCAGTACTTC; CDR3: CASSLGWARGAPLKETQYF
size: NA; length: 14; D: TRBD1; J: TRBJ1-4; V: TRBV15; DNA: TGTGCCACCAGCACCGGGACAGGGGCGGAAAAACTGTTTTTT; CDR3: CATSTGTGAEKLFF
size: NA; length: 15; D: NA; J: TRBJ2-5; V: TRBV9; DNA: TGTGCCAGCAGCGGCGGAGGGGGGGCCCAAGAGACCCAGTACTTC; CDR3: CASSGGGGAQETQYF
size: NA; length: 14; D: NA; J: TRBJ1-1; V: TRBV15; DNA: TGTGCCACCAGCTTCCCCGGGATAAACACTGAAGCTTTCTTT; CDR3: CATSFPGINTEAFF
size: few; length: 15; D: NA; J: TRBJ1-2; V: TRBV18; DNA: TGTGCCAGCTCGCTCCGGGACACCTCATTCTATGGCTACACCTTC; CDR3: CASSLRDTSFYGYTF
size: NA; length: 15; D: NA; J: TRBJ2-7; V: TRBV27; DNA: TGTGCCAGCAGTTTGTCCAGGGCACGTCCCTACGAGCAGTACTTC; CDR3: CASSLSRARPYEQYF
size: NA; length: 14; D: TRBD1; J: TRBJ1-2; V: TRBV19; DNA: TGTGCCAGTACTAGGACAGGATCCCCCTATGGCTACACCTTC; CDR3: CASTRTGSPYGYTF
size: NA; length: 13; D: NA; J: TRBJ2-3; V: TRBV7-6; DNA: TGTGCCAGCAGCCTCTTTCCGTCGGATACGCAGTATTTT; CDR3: CASSLFPSDTQYF
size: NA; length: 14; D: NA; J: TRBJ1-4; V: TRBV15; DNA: TGTGCCACCAGCAGAGAGACTAACGTGGGGAAACTGTTTTTT; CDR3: CATSRETNVGKLFF
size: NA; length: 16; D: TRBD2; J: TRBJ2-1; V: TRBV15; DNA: TGTGCCACCAGCCCCCCTTTTAGCGGGGGGATCAATGAGCAGTTCTTC; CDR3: CATSPPFSGGINEQFF
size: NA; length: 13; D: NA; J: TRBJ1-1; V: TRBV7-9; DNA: TGTGCCAGCATAGGCAGGGGTGGGACTGAAGCTTTCTTT; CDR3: CASIGRGGTEAFF
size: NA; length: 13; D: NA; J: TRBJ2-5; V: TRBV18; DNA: TGTGCCAGCTCACCACCGGACAAAGAGACCCAGTACTTC; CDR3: CASSPPDKETQYF
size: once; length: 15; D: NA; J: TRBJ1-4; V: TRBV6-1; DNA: TGTGCCAGCAGTAAAACCGGGACACTTAATGAAAAACTGTTTTTT; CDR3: CASSKTGTLNEKLFF
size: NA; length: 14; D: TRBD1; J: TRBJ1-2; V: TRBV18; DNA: TGTGCCAGCTCACCACGGCGGGACAGGGGATCTCGCACCTTC; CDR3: CASSPRRDRGSRTF
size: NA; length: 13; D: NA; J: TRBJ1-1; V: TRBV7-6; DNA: TGTGCCAGCAGCGCGTGGGGGCGGACTGAAGCTTTCTTT; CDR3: CASSAWGRTEAFF